One sample yielded the 18 T cell receptor beta chains listed below, sequenced in a study of somatic mutations in cytotoxic T cells in rheumatoid arthritis. TCRdb's table, derived via immunoSEQ multiplex PCR, lists solely in-frame clones and lacks some. The sample includes fewer than 20,000 clones, roughly 65% of them seen just once. Specimen: CD8+ T cells sorted from blood. The receptors shown here come from an adult with rheumatoid arthritis.

Judged by abundance, this clone is medium-sized. The V and J genes are TRBV10-2 and TRBJ1-3; D is ambiguous. V lost 2 bases and J 1 base, leaving 6 bases between the germline ends. Germline V gene data show CDR1 as WSHSY and CDR2 as SAAADI. The CDR3 loop spans 14 amino acids. The CDR3 sequence: CASSEITSGNTIYF. The CDR3 bases are TGCGCCAGCAGTGAGATCACTTCTGGAAACACCATATATTTT.

The chain combines TRBV5-6 with TRBJ1-2, with 8 bases matching TRBD1. Germline CDR1 and CDR2: SGHDT and YYEEEE. The CDR3 runs to 12 residues. After removal of 3 bases from V and 9 bases from J, the junction contained 4 bases not matched to a gene. DNA for the CDR3: TGTGCCAGCAGCTCCGGACAGGGCCGCTACACCTTC. This codes for CASSSGQGRYTF.

The chain carries TRBV19 and TRBJ2-1; D possibly corresponds to TRBD2 (5 bases). V gave up 10 bases and J gave up 4 bases, with 8 bases separating them. CDR1 is LNHDA and CDR2 is SQIVND in the germline V gene (reference sequence). This CDR3 has 11 residues. The CDR3 is CATREYNEQFF. The CDR3 bases are TGTGCCACTAGGGAGTACAATGAGCAGTTCTTC.

The chain employs TRBV19 and TRBJ2-3; tentatively, D is TRBD2 (6 bases). Germline CDR1 LNHDA, CDR2 SQIVND (reference sequence). The CDR3 loop spans 15 amino acids. The V and J ends lost 7 bases and 0 bases respectively, with 14 bases between them. CDR3 nucleotide sequence: TGTGCCAGTACCCCGGGGCGGGGTAGCACAGATACGCAGTATTTT. It encodes CASTPGRGSTDTQYF.

This sequence joins TRBV7-6 and TRBJ2-5, with unresolved D. This CDR3 spans 17 amino acids. The germline V gene has CDR1 SGHVS and CDR2 FNYEAQ. V lost 3 bases and J lost 0, with 17 bases in between. CDR3: CASSLGTVAPYQETQYF. In nucleotides, the CDR3 is TGTGCCAGCAGCTTGGGCACAGTGGCCCCCTACCAAGAGACCCAGTACTTC.

This rearrangement joins TRBV5-5 to TRBJ1-2, with D unresolved. Germline CDR1 is SGHKS and CDR2 is YYEKEE (reference sequence). Trimming removed 4 bases at V and 8 bases at J, with 18 bases between. CDR3 length: 14 amino acids. CDR3 nucleotide sequence: TGTGCCAGCAGCGGCTGGGCAGCCGGCGGGGGCTACACCTTC. Its translation is CASSGWAAGGGYTF.

By sample fraction, this clone is medium-sized. This sequence joins TRBV9 and TRBJ2-2; no reliable D call. The CDR3 runs 11 residues. V gave up 3 bases and J gave up 6 bases, with 3 bases separating them. Looked up from germline, CDR1 is SGDLS and CDR2 is YYNGEE. CDR3 bases: TGTGCCAGCAGCGGATCCGGGGAGCTGTTTTTT. Protein: CASSGSGELFF. The entire variable domain, with the rest obtained from reference TRBV9 and TRBJ2-2, is as follows: DSGVTQTPKHLITATGQRVTLRCSPRSGDLSVYWYQQSLDQGLQFLIQYYNGEERAKGNILERFSAQQFPDLHSELNLSSLELGDSALYFCASSGSGELFFGEGSRLTVL.

This rearrangement joins TRBV4-3 to TRBJ2-1; 14 nucleotides match TRBD2. The CDR3 has 18 amino acids. Germline V gene sequence: CDR1 LGHNA, CDR2 YSLEER. The ends lost 0 bases at V and 9 bases at J; junction bases unmatched: 10. The DNA of the CDR3 is TGCGCCAGCAGCCAAGACGGAAGTGGGACTAGCGGGGGTGGTGAGCAGTTCTTC. Protein: CASSQDGSGTSGGGEQFF.

This clone has just one count. The gene calls are TRBV7-8 and TRBJ1-5; D call uncertain. The CDR3 totals 14 residues. Looked up from germline, CDR1 is SGHVS and CDR2 is FQNEAQ. Between the trimmed V and J ends, which lost 5 bases and 3 bases, there was a span of 11 bases. CDR3 nucleotide sequence: TGTGCCAGCAGCACCGGGATCCCCAATCAGCCCCAGCATTTT. Protein: CASSTGIPNQPQHF.

The chain combines TRBV5-6 with TRBJ2-6; D is ambiguous. CDR1 is SGHDT, CDR2 YYEEEE, per germline. This CDR3 has 12 amino acids. Trimming removed 3 bases at V and 7 bases at J, with 5 bases between. Here the CDR3 DNA reads TGTGCCAGCAGCTCCTTCGCCAACGTCCTGACTTTC. Its translation: CASSSFANVLTF.

This clone was counted only a few times. This chain joins TRBV2 and TRBJ1-5, with a weak D call TRBD1 (6 bases). The germline V gene has CDR1 SNHLY and CDR2 FYNNEI. Trimming stripped 5 bases from V and 3 bases from J, with 14 bases between. The CDR3 is made up of 15 amino acids. The chain's CDR3 is CASSYEQGPNQPQHF. In DNA, the CDR3 is TGTGCCAGCAGTTACGAACAGGGACCCAATCAGCCCCAGCATTTT.

The chain combines TRBV19 with TRBJ1-1; 8 nucleotides match TRBD1. Germline V gene sequence: CDR1 LNHDA, CDR2 SQIVND (reference sequence). The CDR3 is 14 amino acids. V was clipped by 6 bases and J by 5 bases; unmatched bases: 8. CDR3 bases: TGTGCCAGTAGCCTAGGACAGGGAGGGACTGAAGCTTTCTTT. Translating it yields CASSLGQGGTEAFF.

V gene TRBV4-1 combines with J gene TRBJ2-1; TRBD2 might be the D (6 bases). Trimming took 3 bases from V and 6 from J, leaving 12 bases between them. Germline-derived CDR1 and CDR2 are MGHRA and YSYEKL. The CDR3 loop spans 14 amino acids. The CDR3 is CASSQATSFNEQFF. As DNA, the CDR3 is TGCGCCAGCAGCCAGGCCACTAGCTTCAATGAGCAGTTCTTC.

This sequence joins TRBV6-5 and TRBJ1-5, with TRBD1 identical over 9 bases. This CDR3 region has 15 residues. The trim removed 5 bases at V and 1 base at J, leaving 3 bases unmatched. The germline V gene encodes CDR1 MNHEY and CDR2 SVGAGI. Here the CDR3 reads CASSADRGSNQPQHF. CDR3 nucleotide sequence: TGTGCCAGCAGTGCCGACAGGGGGAGCAATCAGCCCCAGCATTTT.

This clone was counted between two and nine times. The rearrangement links TRBV5-1 to TRBJ2-7; 8 bases match TRBD1. J was trimmed by 4 bases and V by 6 bases; bases with no gene match: 12. This CDR3 comprises 15 residues. Germline CDR1 and CDR2: SGHRS and YFSETQ. The CDR3 here is CASMVDRGGYYEQYF. The CDR3 bases are TGCGCCAGCATGGTCGACAGGGGCGGGTATTACGAGCAGTACTTC.

The rearrangement links TRBV6-5 to TRBJ1-5; perhaps TRBD1 as D (5 bases). CDR1 and CDR2 from the germline V gene are MNHEY and SVGAGI. The ends were cut back, 0 bases at V and 6 bases at J, with 12 bases in the middle. The CDR3 spans 15 residues. CDR3 residues: CASSYSGAGSQPQHF. The CDR3 DNA reads as TGTGCCAGCAGTTACTCTGGTGCAGGGTCTCAGCCCCAGCATTTT.

This clone has just one count. The genes are TRBV28 and TRBJ1-2, with a possible D match to TRBD1 (6 bases). In germline, CDR1 is MDHEN, CDR2 SYDVKM. The CDR3 covers 19 residues. V dropped 8 bases and J dropped 3 bases, with 31 bases sitting between them. CDR3 sequence reads: CASRRVVWRDRDTDYGYTF. The CDR3 DNA reads as TGTGCCAGCCGAAGAGTGGTTTGGCGGGACCGGGACACGGACTATGGCTACACCTTC.

CDR3: CASSPLRGSLYEQYF. The CDR3 DNA reads as TGCGCCAGCAGCCCCTTGAGGGGATCTCTCTACGAGCAGTACTTC. The chain uses TRBV5-1 and TRBJ2-7, with D perhaps being TRBD1 or TRBD2 (5 bases each). Trimming left V 4 bases short and J 3 bases short, with 17 bases between. CDR3 length: 15 residues. From germline, CDR1 is SGHRS and CDR2 YFSETQ.